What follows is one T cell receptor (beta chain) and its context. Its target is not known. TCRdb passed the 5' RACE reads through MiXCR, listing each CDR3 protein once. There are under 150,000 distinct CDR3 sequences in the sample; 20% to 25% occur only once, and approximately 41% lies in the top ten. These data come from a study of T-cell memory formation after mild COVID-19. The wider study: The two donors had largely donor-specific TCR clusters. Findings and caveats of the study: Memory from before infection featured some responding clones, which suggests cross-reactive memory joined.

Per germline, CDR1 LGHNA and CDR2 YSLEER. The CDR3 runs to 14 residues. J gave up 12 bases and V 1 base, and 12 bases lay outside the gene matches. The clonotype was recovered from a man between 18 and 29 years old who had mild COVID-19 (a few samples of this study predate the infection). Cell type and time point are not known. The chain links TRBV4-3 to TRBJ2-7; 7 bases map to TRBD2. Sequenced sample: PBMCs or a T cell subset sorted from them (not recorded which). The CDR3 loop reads CASSQGLGDYVPYF. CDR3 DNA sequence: TGCGCCAGCAGCCAAGGTCTGGGGGACTACGTCCCGTACTTC.